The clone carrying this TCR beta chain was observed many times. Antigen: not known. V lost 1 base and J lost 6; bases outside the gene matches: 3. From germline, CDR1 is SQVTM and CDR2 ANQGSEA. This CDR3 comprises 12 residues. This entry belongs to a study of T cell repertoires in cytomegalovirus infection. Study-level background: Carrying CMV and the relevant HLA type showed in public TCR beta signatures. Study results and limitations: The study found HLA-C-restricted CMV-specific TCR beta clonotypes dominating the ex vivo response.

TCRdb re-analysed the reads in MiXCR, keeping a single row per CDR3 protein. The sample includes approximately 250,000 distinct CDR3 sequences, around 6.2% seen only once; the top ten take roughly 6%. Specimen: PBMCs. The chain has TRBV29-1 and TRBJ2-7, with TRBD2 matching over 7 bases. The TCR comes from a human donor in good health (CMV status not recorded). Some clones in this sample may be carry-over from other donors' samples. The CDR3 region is CSVEGQRGEQYF. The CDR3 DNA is TGCAGCGTTGAAGGACAGCGGGGCGAGCAGTACTTC.